This T cell receptor beta chain appears in the sequencing data of a study of blood T cell repertoires in COVID-19. Turning to the study itself: The United States, Italy and Spain provided the acute and convalescent COVID-19 samples. Sources were T cells, B-cell-depleted T cells, or PBMCs; the material itself was cDNA or gDNA.

The cohort comprised adults aged roughly 18 to 95 years residing in about two dozen US areas. The CDR3 runs to 14 residues. The germline V gene has CDR1 SGHTA and CDR2 FQGNSA. V lost 4 bases to trimming and J lost 2 bases, with 12 bases between them. Measured with immunoSEQ multiplex PCR; TCRdb has only the in-frame clones, and not every one. This table has roughly 74,000 clones, 75% to 90% appearing once. The sequence derives from a woman in her forties or fifties with acute COVID-19. The sample comprised PBMCs or T cells enriched from blood (not recorded which). This sequence joins TRBV7-2 and TRBJ2-7, with D possibly matching TRBD2 (5 bases). Here the CDR3 reads CASSSGPGTYEQYF. The CDR3 region has the DNA TGTGCCAGCAGCTCTGGTCCGGGGACCTACGAGCAGTACTTC.